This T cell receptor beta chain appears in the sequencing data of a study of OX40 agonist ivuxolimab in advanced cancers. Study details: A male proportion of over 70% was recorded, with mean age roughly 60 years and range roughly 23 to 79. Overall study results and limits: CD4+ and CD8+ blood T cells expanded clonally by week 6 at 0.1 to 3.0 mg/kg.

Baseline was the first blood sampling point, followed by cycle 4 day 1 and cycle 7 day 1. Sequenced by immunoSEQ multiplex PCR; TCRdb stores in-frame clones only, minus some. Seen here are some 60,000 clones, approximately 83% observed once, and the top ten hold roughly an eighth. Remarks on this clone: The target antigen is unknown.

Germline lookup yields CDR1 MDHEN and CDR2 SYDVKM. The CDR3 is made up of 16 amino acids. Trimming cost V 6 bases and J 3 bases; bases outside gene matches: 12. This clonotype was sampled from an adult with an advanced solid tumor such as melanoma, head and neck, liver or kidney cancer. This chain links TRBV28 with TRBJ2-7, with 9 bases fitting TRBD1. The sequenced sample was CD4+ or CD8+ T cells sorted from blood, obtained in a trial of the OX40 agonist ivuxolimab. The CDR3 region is CASSPPPGQGYYEQYF. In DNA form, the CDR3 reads TGTGCCAGCAGCCCCCCCCCGGGACAGGGATACTACGAGCAGTACTTC.